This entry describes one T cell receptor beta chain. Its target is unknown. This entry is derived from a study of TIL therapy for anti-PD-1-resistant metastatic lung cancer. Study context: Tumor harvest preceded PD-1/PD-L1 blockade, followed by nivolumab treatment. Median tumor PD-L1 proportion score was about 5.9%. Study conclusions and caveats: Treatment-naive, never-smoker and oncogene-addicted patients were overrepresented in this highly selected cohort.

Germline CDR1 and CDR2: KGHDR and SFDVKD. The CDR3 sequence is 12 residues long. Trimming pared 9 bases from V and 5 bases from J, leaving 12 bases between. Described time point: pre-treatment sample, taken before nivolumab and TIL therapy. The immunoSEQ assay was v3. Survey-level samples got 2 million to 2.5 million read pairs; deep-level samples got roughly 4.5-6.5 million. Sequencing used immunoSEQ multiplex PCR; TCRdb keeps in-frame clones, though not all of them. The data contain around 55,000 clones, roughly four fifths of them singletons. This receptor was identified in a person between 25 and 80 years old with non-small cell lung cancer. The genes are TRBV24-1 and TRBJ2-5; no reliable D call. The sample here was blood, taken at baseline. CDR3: CATSLFGETQYF. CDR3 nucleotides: TGTGCCACCTCACTCTTTGGGGAGACCCAGTACTTC.